The 29 T cell receptor beta chains listed next were all sequenced from one sample in a study of blood T cell repertoires in COVID-19 (TCRdb year 2020). The library was built by means of the immunoSEQ multiplex PCR assay. What TCRdb holds here is the immuneACCESS table cut down to in-frame rearrangements. Part of the clones is not present; checked against another copy, under half of the missing clones reflect an unresolved V gene, and the others are unexplained. Counted in this sample were more than 70,000 clones; more than 80% of them appeared once. Together, the top ten hold under 13% of the sample. Material for sequencing was peripheral blood. These receptors came from a woman in her seventies with acute or convalescent COVID-19.

The chain recombines TRBV6-5 with TRBJ2-1, with TRBD1 identical over 8 bases. Germline CDR1 and CDR2: MNHEY and SVGAGI. The CDR3 spans 14 residues. V dropped 7 bases and J dropped 8; count of bases not matched to a gene: 10. CDR3 loop: CASKPGQEFDEQFF. DNA of the CDR3: TGTGCCAGCAAACCGGGACAGGAATTCGATGAGCAGTTCTTC.

The chain is built from TRBV11-1 and TRBJ2-2; D perhaps matches TRBD2 (6 bases). Germline CDR1 is SGHAT and CDR2 is FQDESV (reference sequence). Trimming left V 5 bases short and J 1 base short, with 11 bases between. This CDR3 region has 15 residues. This CDR3 reads CASSQTSRNTGELFF. In nucleotides, the CDR3 is TGTGCCAGCAGCCAGACTAGTAGGAACACCGGGGAGCTGTTTTTT.

This chain connects TRBV4-3 to TRBJ1-4, with TRBD1 identical over 9 bases. Looked up from germline, CDR1 is LGHNA and CDR2 is YSLEER. Trimming took 1 base from V and 3 from J; bases not matched to a gene: 15. CDR3 length: 20 amino acids. The CDR3 region is CASSQGGGQGRIAPNEKLFF. The DNA for the CDR3 is TGCGCCAGCAGCCAAGGAGGGGGACAGGGAAGAATTGCACCTAATGAAAAACTGTTTTTT.

Points on this clone: The same CDR3 is also encoded by other DNA sequences in this sample. The chain is built from TRBV29-1 and TRBJ2-7; maybe TRBD1 (7 bases). This CDR3 is 13 amino acids long. Trimming removed 4 bases from V and 2 bases from J, with 12 bases in between. CDR1 is SQVTM, CDR2 ANQGSEA, per germline. The CDR3 region is CSVGQGGAYEQYF. DNA of the CDR3: TGCAGCGTTGGTCAGGGGGGCGCCTACGAGCAGTACTTC.

The chain carries TRBV4-2 and TRBJ2-1; possibly TRBD2 for D (6 bases). This CDR3 is built from 15 residues. Germline CDR1 and CDR2: LGHNA and YNFKEQ. Between the trimmed V and J ends, which lost 0 bases and 2 bases, there was a span of 8 bases. CDR3 amino acids: CASSQELATYNEQFF. The DNA of the CDR3 is TGTGCCAGCAGCCAAGAACTAGCAACCTACAATGAGCAGTTCTTC.

This clone was recorded a few times. The chain recombines TRBV5-4 with TRBJ2-2; 9 bases match TRBD1. Trimming at V came to 4 bases and at J to 5 bases, leaving 9 bases not matched to a gene. Germline CDR1 and CDR2: SGHNT and YYREEE (reference sequence). The CDR3 is 16 residues long. CDR3 loop: CASSVLQGARTGELFF. Written as DNA, the CDR3 is TGTGCCAGCAGCGTATTACAGGGGGCGAGGACCGGGGAGCTGTTTTTT.

This clone was seen a few times. V gene TRBV30 combines with J gene TRBJ2-1; 9 bases map to TRBD1. The CDR3 runs 14 residues. Trimming removed 2 bases from V and 4 bases from J; junction bases left unmatched: 3. Germline V lookup: CDR1 GTSNPN, CDR2 SVGIG (reference sequence). The CDR3 DNA is TGTGCCTGGAGTAGAGGACAGGGGTACAATGAGCAGTTCTTC. Protein: CAWSRGQGYNEQFF.

The chain couples TRBV5-1 to TRBJ1-4; possibly TRBD1 for D (5 bases). V lost 1 base, J lost 4 bases, and 11 bases lay in between. CDR3 length: 15 residues. Germline-derived CDR1 and CDR2 are SGHRS and YFSETQ. CDR3 sequence: CASSLTAGNNEKLFF. The DNA for the CDR3 is TGCGCCAGCAGCTTGACCGCAGGGAATAATGAAAAACTGTTTTTT.

The V gene is TRBV4-2, the J gene TRBJ2-5, with 12 bases identical to TRBD1. The junction had 3 bases not matched to a gene; V was cut back by 4 bases and J by 3 bases. The CDR3 extends over 15 amino acids. Germline CDR1 reads LGHNA; CDR2 reads YNFKEQ. The CDR3 here is CASSRGTGGKETQYF. The CDR3 DNA sequence: TGTGCCAGCAGCCGCGGGACAGGGGGCAAAGAGACCCAGTACTTC.

The chain recombines TRBV28 with TRBJ2-3; D is perhaps TRBD2 (6 bases). CDR3 length: 18 residues. CDR1 is MDHEN, CDR2 SYDVKM, per germline. V lost 3 bases, J lost 4 bases, and 23 bases lay in between. The CDR3 DNA reads TGTGCCAGCAGTTTCTTCCCCGGGGGTCCCAAGCCCTCAGATACGCAGTATTTT. Translating it yields CASSFFPGGPKPSDTQYF.

J is TRBJ2-1 and V is TRBV5-6, with 8 bases lining up with TRBD1. Germline CDR1 SGHDT, CDR2 YYEEEE. V lost 2 bases and J lost 4; bases outside the gene matches: 2. This CDR3 contains 14 residues. The CDR3 region is CASSFYRGYNEQFF. CDR3 coding DNA: TGTGCCAGCAGCTTTTACAGGGGGTACAATGAGCAGTTCTTC.

The gene calls are TRBV7-3 and TRBJ2-3, with D tentatively TRBD2 (5 bases). V dropped 2 bases and J dropped 6 bases, with 15 bases sitting between them. Germline lookup yields CDR1 SGHTA and CDR2 FQGTGA. CDR3 size: 15 residues. The CDR3 DNA is TGTGCCAGCAGCTTAGACCGGGGAACAAGCGATACGCAGTATTTT. Amino acid sequence: CASSLDRGTSDTQYF.

The V and J genes are TRBV19 and TRBJ1-1; 8 positions agree with TRBD1. V lost 5 bases and J lost 6; bases outside the gene matches: 5. Germline V gene lookup returns CDR1 LNHDA and CDR2 SQIVND (reference sequence). The CDR3 covers 13 residues. CDR3 in amino acids: CASSSGQGSEAFF. The CDR3 DNA sequence: TGTGCCAGTAGTTCTGGACAGGGATCTGAAGCTTTCTTT.

This chain uses TRBV7-8 with TRBJ2-3; D might be TRBD2 (6 bases). The CDR3 spans 16 residues. V lost 2 bases, J lost 8 bases, and 20 bases lay in between. Germline CDR1 reads SGHVS; CDR2 reads FQNEAQ. This CDR3 is CASSLQGQRVSGTQYF. DNA for the CDR3: TGTGCCAGCAGCTTACAGGGCCAGCGGGTGTCAGGTACGCAGTATTTT.

The chain employs TRBV12-3 or TRBV12-4 and TRBJ2-1, with 9 bases that match TRBD2. V lost 10 bases to trimming and J lost 4 bases; unmatched junction nucleotides: 5. The CDR3 totals 13 residues. The CDR3 region has the DNA TGTGCCACCCGGACTAGCGCATACAATGAGCAGTTCTTC. Protein sequence: CATRTSAYNEQFF.

J is TRBJ2-2 and V is TRBV11-2; 7 nucleotides line up with TRBD2. Looked up from germline, CDR1 is SGHAT and CDR2 is FQNNGV. CDR3 length: 15 amino acids. The V and J ends lost 3 bases and 6 bases, in that order; junction bases with no gene match: 7. This chain's CDR3 is CASSLESGVPGELFF. The CDR3, as DNA: TGTGCCAGCAGCTTGGAAAGCGGGGTTCCCGGGGAGCTGTTTTTT.

This rearrangement joins TRBV4-2 to TRBJ2-6; the D gene is possibly TRBD1 (7 bases). V gave up 2 bases and J gave up 0 bases, with 17 bases separating them. Germline V CDR1 and CDR2: LGHNA, YNFKEQ. The CDR3 has 19 residues. The CDR3 DNA sequence: TGTGCCAGCAGCCAAAGACAGGGACTTGTAAGCTCTGGGGCCAACGTCCTGACTTTC. Translation: CASSQRQGLVSSGANVLTF.

This chain joins TRBV5-1 and TRBJ1-2; D unresolved. The V gene lost 2 bases and the J gene lost 8 bases, with 13 bases spanning the gap. Germline CDR1 is SGHRS and CDR2 is YFSETQ. The CDR3 runs to 13 residues. CDR3 region: CASSFEGIGGYTF. Written as DNA, the CDR3 is TGCGCCAGCAGCTTCGAGGGCATAGGCGGCTACACCTTC.

The chain uses TRBV6-2 or TRBV6-3 and TRBJ2-3, with 7 bases lining up with TRBD1. Germline trimming cut 6 bases from V and 0 bases from J; bases unmatched to any gene: 9. The CDR3 loop spans 16 amino acids. Looked up from germline, CDR1 is MNHEY and CDR2 is SVGEGT. CDR3 in DNA: TGTGCCAGCAGCCCACAGGGGATCCCTAGCACAGATACGCAGTATTTT. It codes for CASSPQGIPSTDTQYF.

The V gene is TRBV11-2, the J gene TRBJ2-2, with 8 bases fitting TRBD2. The CDR3 has 16 amino acids. The germline V gene has CDR1 SGHAT and CDR2 FQNNGV. V shed 1 base, J shed 7 bases, and the junction held 8 bases outside the gene matches. The CDR3 nucleotides read TGTGCCAGCAGCTTAGCCAGGAGGGGGACTAGCGGGGAGCTGTTTTTT. Translation: CASSLARRGTSGELFF.

The chain is built from TRBV4-3 and TRBJ2-3; 11 bases are shared with TRBD2. V was pared by 9 bases and J by 1 base, with 6 bases of the junction left unmatched. There are 15 residues in the CDR3. The V gene's germline CDR1 is LGHNA and CDR2 YSLEER. The CDR3 loop is CASRRGLAGTDTQYF. The DNA of the CDR3 is TGCGCCAGTAGGCGGGGACTAGCGGGCACAGATACGCAGTATTTT.

This clone was found once. The chain is built from TRBV2 and TRBJ1-1; TRBD1 agrees at 9 bases. The CDR3 length is 15 residues. J lost 3 bases, V lost 4 bases, and 6 bases had no gene match. Germline V lookup: CDR1 SNHLY, CDR2 FYNNEI. The CDR3 coding sequence is TGTGCCAGCAGTGCAGCGACAGGGGGATACACTGAAGCTTTCTTT. As protein: CASSAATGGYTEAFF. Full variable domain (missing parts from reference TRBV2 and TRBJ1-1): EPEVTQTPSHQVTQMGQEVILRCVPISNHLYFYWYRQILGQKVEFLVSFYNNEISEKSEIFDDQFSVERPDGSNFTLKIRSTKLEDSAMYFCASSAATGGYTEAFFGQGTRLTVV.

The genes are TRBV14 and TRBJ2-3; D gene unclear. Trimming cost V 1 base and J 2 bases, with 13 bases left between them. The CDR3 has 16 residues. Germline V lookup: CDR1 SGHDN, CDR2 FVKESK. CDR3 region: CASSQATYSLTDTQYF. CDR3 DNA sequence: TGTGCCAGCAGCCAAGCCACATACAGCCTCACAGATACGCAGTATTTT.

This clone was counted a few times. The V gene is TRBV6-2 or TRBV6-3, the J gene TRBJ1-5; D is undetermined. CDR3 length: 13 amino acids. The germline V and J ends were trimmed by 5 bases and 4 bases, with 9 bases remaining between them. Germline V gives CDR1 MNHEY, CDR2 SVGEGT. For the CDR3, the DNA is TGTGCCAGCAGTCGGACTGTTAATCAGCCCCAGCATTTT. It yields the protein CASSRTVNQPQHF.

The chain carries TRBV30 and TRBJ2-1, with D perhaps matching TRBD2 (6 bases). Germline values: CDR1 GTSNPN, CDR2 SVGIG (reference sequence). CDR3 length: 13 residues. Trimming removed 5 bases from V and 7 bases from J, with 15 bases in between. For the CDR3, the DNA is TGTGCCTGGTCCGGGTCGGGAGTTAATGAGCAGTTCTTC. Encoded protein: CAWSGSGVNEQFF. The full variable domain, with the rest looked up from reference TRBV30 and TRBJ2-1, is SQTIHQWPATLVQPVGSPLSLECTVEGTSNPNLYWYRQAAGRGLQLLFYSVGIGQISSEVPQNLSASRPQDRQFILSSKKLLLSDSGFYLCAWSGSGVNEQFFGPGTRLTVL.

The rearrangement uses TRBV5-6 and TRBJ1-6, with D uncertain. The length of the CDR3 is 13 residues. The germline CDR1 and CDR2 sequences are SGHDT and YYEEEE. The germline V and J ends were trimmed by 2 bases and 2 bases, with 2 bases remaining between them. This CDR3 reads CASSFTYNSPLHF. The DNA of the CDR3 is TGTGCCAGCAGCTTCACCTATAATTCACCCCTCCACTTT.

The chain is built from TRBV19 and TRBJ1-3; D gene ambiguous. The CDR3 is 13 residues long. CDR1 LNHDA and CDR2 SQIVND come from the germline V gene (reference sequence). V lost 6 bases to trimming and J lost 1 base, with 7 bases between them. The CDR3 spells CASRSVSGNTIYF. Here the CDR3 DNA reads TGTGCCAGTAGATCAGTTTCTGGAAACACCATATATTTT.

The chain links TRBV5-4 to TRBJ1-1; D not certain. The germline V gene encodes CDR1 SGHNT and CDR2 YYREEE (reference sequence). The CDR3 consists of 13 residues. V lost 0 bases, J lost 2 bases, and 5 bases lay in between. The CDR3 region has the DNA TGTGCCAGCAGCTTGGATTCAAACACTGAAGCTTTCTTT. It yields the protein CASSLDSNTEAFF.

The chain has TRBV27 and TRBJ2-7; maybe TRBD1 (5 bases). CDR3 size: 13 residues. V dropped 10 bases and J dropped 4 bases, with 17 bases sitting between them. Germline values: CDR1 MNHEY, CDR2 SMNVEV (reference sequence). The CDR3: CATKGQGFYEQYF. CDR3 nucleotides: TGTGCCACCAAGGGCCAGGGTTTTTACGAGCAGTACTTC.